This T cell receptor (beta chain) was documented in a study of T cell repertoires in ileal Crohn's disease. Study-wide background: Thiopurines (around twelve) or anti-TNF agents (18) were given postoperatively to about half. Points from the study as a whole: Endoscopic recurrence occurred in every patient whose clonality exceeded 26.8%. High-frequency clones were more common in sorted CD8 than CD4 cells. Clonal expansions were more frequent in active smokers than non-smokers at surgery.

The data were produced by immunoSEQ multiplex PCR, yet TCRdb's version contains in-frame clones alone and is incomplete. Of over 8,000 clones listed, more than 75% are singletons. The CDR3 totals 10 residues. The germline V and J ends were trimmed by 0 bases and 11 bases, with 8 bases remaining between them. CDR1 is DFQATT and CDR2 is SNEGSKA in the germline V gene (reference sequence). A word on this clone: Its cognate antigen is unknown.

V and J are TRBV20-1 and TRBJ2-7; D remains ambiguous. The sequencing sample was made of ileal tissue. This clonotype was obtained from an adult with Crohn's disease. CDR3 coding DNA: TGCAGTGCTAGAGATTGGGCGGAGTACTTC. It is translated as CSARDWAEYF.